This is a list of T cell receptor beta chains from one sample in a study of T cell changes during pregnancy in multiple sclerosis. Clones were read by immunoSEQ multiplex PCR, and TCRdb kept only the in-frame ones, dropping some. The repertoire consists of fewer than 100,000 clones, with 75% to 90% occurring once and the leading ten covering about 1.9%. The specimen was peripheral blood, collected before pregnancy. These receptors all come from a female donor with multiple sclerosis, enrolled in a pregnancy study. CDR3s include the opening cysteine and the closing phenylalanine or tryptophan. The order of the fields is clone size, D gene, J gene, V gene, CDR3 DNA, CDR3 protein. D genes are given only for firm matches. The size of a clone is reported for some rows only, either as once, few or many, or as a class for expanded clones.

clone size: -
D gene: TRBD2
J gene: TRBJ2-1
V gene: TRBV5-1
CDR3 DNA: TGCGCCAGCAGCTTGGCGGCTAGCGGGAGATCCTACAATGAGCAGTTCTTC
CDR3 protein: CASSLAASGRSYNEQFF

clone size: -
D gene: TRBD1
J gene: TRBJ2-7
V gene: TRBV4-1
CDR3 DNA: TGCGCCAGCAGCCCCCAGGGACAGGGGAGAACCTACGAGCAGTACTTC
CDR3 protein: CASSPQGQGRTYEQYF

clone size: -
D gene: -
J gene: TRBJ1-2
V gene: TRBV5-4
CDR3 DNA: TGTGCCAGCAGCTTGGGGCAGGGCATCGGCTATGGCTACACCTTC
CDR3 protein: CASSLGQGIGYGYTF

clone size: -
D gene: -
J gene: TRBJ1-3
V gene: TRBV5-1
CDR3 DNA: TGCGCCAGCAGCTTGTACACCGACTCTGGAAACACCATATATTTT
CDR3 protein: CASSLYTDSGNTIYF

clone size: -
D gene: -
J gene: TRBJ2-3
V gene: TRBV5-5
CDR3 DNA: TGTGCCAGCAGCTTGTTAGGGAGGACAGATACGCAGTATTTT
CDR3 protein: CASSLLGRTDTQYF

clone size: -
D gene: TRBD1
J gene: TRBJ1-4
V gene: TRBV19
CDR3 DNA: TGTGCCAGTACCCCCGCCGGGCTGACAGGGGAGGAAAAACTGTTTTTT
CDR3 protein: CASTPAGLTGEEKLFF

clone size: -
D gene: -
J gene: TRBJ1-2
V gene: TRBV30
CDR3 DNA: TGTGCCTGGAGTGTTTGGGGGGACGGCGGCTACACCTTC
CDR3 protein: CAWSVWGDGGYTF

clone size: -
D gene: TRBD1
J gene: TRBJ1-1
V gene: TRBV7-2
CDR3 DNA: TGTGCCAGCAGCATGACAGGGGGGCGGACTGAAGCTTTCTTT
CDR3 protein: CASSMTGGRTEAFF

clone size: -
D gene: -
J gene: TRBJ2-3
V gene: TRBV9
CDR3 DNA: TGTGCCAGCAGCGTAGGGGGGGACAGATTCACAGATACGCAGTATTTT
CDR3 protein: CASSVGGDRFTDTQYF

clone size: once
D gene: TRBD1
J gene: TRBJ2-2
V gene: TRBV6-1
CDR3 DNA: TGTGCCAGCAGTGAACTACAGGGGTCCACCGGGGAGCTGTTTTTT
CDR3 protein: CASSELQGSTGELFF

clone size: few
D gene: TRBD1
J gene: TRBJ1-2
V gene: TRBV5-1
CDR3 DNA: TGCGCCAGCAGCGTCACAGGGGGACGAAGCTATGGCTACACCTTC
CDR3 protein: CASSVTGGRSYGYTF

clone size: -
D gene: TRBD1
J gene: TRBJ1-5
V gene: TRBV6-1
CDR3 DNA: TGTGCCAGCAGTCCTCAGGGGGACAATCAGCCCCAGCATTTT
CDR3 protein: CASSPQGDNQPQHF

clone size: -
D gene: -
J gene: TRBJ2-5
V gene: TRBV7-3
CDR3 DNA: TGTGCCAGCAGCCCCGGACTGGTTAGGGAGGAGACCCAGTACTTC
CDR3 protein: CASSPGLVREETQYF

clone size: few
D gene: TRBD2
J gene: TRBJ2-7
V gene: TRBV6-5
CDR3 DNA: TGTGCCAGCAGTTACTCTAGGGCTAGCGGGGGTTACGAGCAGTACTTC
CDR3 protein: CASSYSRASGGYEQYF

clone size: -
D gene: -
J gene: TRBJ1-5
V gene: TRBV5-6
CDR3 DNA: TGTGCCAGCAGCTTTAATTCCGGGGGAAGTCAGCCCCAGCATTTT
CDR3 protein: CASSFNSGGSQPQHF

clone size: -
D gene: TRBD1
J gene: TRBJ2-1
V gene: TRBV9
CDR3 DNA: TGTGCCAGCAGCGTAGCGCACAGGGGATGGGATGAGCAGTTCTTC
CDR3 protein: CASSVAHRGWDEQFF

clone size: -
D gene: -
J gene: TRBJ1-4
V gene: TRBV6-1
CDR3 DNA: TGTGCCAGCAGCCGACAGTCGCTTAATGAAAAACTGTTTTTT
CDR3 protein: CASSRQSLNEKLFF

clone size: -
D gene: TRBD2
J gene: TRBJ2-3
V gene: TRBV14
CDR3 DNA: TGTGCCAGCAGCCAACGACGGGGGGTCCGGGTCGATACGCAGTATTTT
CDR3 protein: CASSQRRGVRVDTQYF

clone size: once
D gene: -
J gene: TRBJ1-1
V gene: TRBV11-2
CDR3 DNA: TGTGCCAGCAGCTTAGCGGGAACTCTGGCGGCTTTCTTT
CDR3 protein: CASSLAGTLAAFF

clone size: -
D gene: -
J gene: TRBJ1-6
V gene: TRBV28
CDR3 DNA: TGTGCCAGCAGTTTAACAGGGCTGGCCTCACCCCTCCACTTT
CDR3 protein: CASSLTGLASPLHF

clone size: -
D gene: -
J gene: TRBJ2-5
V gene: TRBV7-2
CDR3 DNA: TGTGCCAGCAGCTTAGGGGCCAGGGAAGGGACCCAGTACTTC
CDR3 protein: CASSLGAREGTQYF